This T cell receptor (beta chain) was sequenced for a study of cytomegalovirus exposure and HLA in healthy donors. This CDR3 contains 20 residues. V was cut by 2 bases and J by 2 bases, with 26 bases left in between. CDR1 and CDR2 (germline): SGHVS, FNYEAQ. 60 Vbeta and 13 Jbeta primers were used in PCR. Repertoires were generated with immunoSEQ multiplex PCR, while TCRdb's copy carries only in-frame clones and drops some. The listing contains some 70,000 clones. The TCR originated in a female donor in good health and CMV-seropositive. The sequenced sample was PBMCs. V usage is TRBV7-6 and J usage is TRBJ2-3; TRBD2 might be the D (5 bases). The CDR3 protein is CASSLSALVGIARSTDTQYF. DNA of the CDR3: TGTGCCAGCAGCTTATCGGCACTCGTCGGAATAGCGAGATCCACAGATACGCAGTATTTT.